Listed below are T cell receptor beta chains from one sample, sequenced in a study of somatic mutations in cytotoxic T cells in rheumatoid arthritis. Here immunoSEQ multiplex PCR was the method, and the copy in TCRdb shows in-frame clones only, minus some. The sample has approximately 2,300 clones; 84% are singletons. The sample taken for sequencing was CD8+ T cells sorted from blood. The receptors originated from an adult with rheumatoid arthritis. Each CDR3 is given with its conserved first and last residue. Fields, in order: CDR3 length, D gene, V gene, clone size, J gene, CDR3 DNA, CDR3 protein. A D gene is named only where the DNA matches it firmly. Clone sizes are given selectively: once, few, many, or a class where the clone is expanded.

length: 16; D: TRBD2; V: TRBV2; size: -; J: TRBJ2-5; DNA: TGTGCCAGCAAACCGGGACTAGCGGGGGGCGGAGAGACCCAGTACTTC; CDR3: CASKPGLAGGGETQYF
length: 17; D: -; V: TRBV23-1; size: -; J: TRBJ2-3; DNA: TGCGCCAGCAGTCACCCAAGGGGATCACCGATCACAGATACGCAGTATTTT; CDR3: CASSHPRGSPITDTQYF
length: 17; D: TRBD1; V: TRBV27; size: -; J: TRBJ2-1; DNA: TGTGCCAGCACCCCTTACCCGACAGGGGGGTCCTACAATGAGCAGTTCTTC; CDR3: CASTPYPTGGSYNEQFF
length: 15; D: -; V: TRBV11-1; size: -; J: TRBJ2-2; DNA: TGTGCCAGCAGCTTAGGGCGGGGCGGCACCGGGGAGCTGTTTTTT; CDR3: CASSLGRGGTGELFF
length: 16; D: TRBD1; V: TRBV27; size: -; J: TRBJ1-1; DNA: TGTGCCAGCAGCTTCACCCCGGGACAGGGTGGGACTGAAGCTTTCTTT; CDR3: CASSFTPGQGGTEAFF
length: 13; D: -; V: TRBV2; size: -; J: TRBJ2-3; DNA: TGTGCCAGCGCGTTTCCTGGGGTCGATACGCAGTATTTT; CDR3: CASAFPGVDTQYF
length: 15; D: TRBD1; V: TRBV28; size: -; J: TRBJ1-2; DNA: TGTGCCAGCAGTCCAGACAGGGAAGTGAACTATGGCTACACCTTC; CDR3: CASSPDREVNYGYTF
length: 16; D: TRBD1; V: TRBV27; size: -; J: TRBJ1-2; DNA: TGTGCCAGCAGTGAGTACAGGGGGCGCGGGGACTATGGCTACACCTTC; CDR3: CASSEYRGRGDYGYTF
length: 14; D: -; V: TRBV6-5; size: few; J: TRBJ2-7; DNA: TGTGCCAGCAGCGGCCTGTGGGGTGACTACGAGCAGTACTTC; CDR3: CASSGLWGDYEQYF
length: 13; D: -; V: TRBV19; size: -; J: TRBJ2-7; DNA: TGTGCCAGTAGTCAGGGGTTGGCCTACGAGCAGTACTTC; CDR3: CASSQGLAYEQYF
length: 15; D: -; V: TRBV5-1; size: -; J: TRBJ2-3; DNA: TGCGCCAGCAGCTTGGGCAGCACGACCACAGATACGCAGTATTTT; CDR3: CASSLGSTTTDTQYF
length: 14; D: TRBD1; V: TRBV7-9; size: -; J: TRBJ1-2; DNA: TGTGCCAGCAGCTTAGTCGGGACAGGGCTTGGCTACACCTTC; CDR3: CASSLVGTGLGYTF
length: 18; D: TRBD1; V: TRBV9; size: -; J: TRBJ1-5; DNA: TGTGCCAGCAGCCTCCCCTCAGGGACAGCAGGGAGCAATCAGCCCCAGCATTTT; CDR3: CASSLPSGTAGSNQPQHF
length: 15; D: -; V: TRBV15; size: -; J: TRBJ2-1; DNA: TGTGCCACCAGCAGAGGAAGGGTCCCCCCCAATGAGCAGTTCTTC; CDR3: CATSRGRVPPNEQFF
length: 13; D: -; V: TRBV7-2; size: -; J: TRBJ2-4; DNA: TGTGCCAGCAGCCGACGAGGGCACCCCGCTCAGTACTTC; CDR3: CASSRRGHPAQYF
length: 19; D: TRBD1; V: TRBV7-8; size: -; J: TRBJ1-5; DNA: TGTGCCAGCAGCTTTCGGCAGGGGGGGGGATATTATAGCAATCAGCCCCAGCATTTT; CDR3: CASSFRQGGGYYSNQPQHF
length: 15; D: -; V: TRBV6-1; size: -; J: TRBJ1-4; DNA: TGTGCCAGCAGTGGCATGAGGGGGGCTAATGAAAAACTGTTTTTT; CDR3: CASSGMRGANEKLFF
length: 17; D: TRBD2; V: TRBV9; size: -; J: TRBJ2-2; DNA: TGTGCCAGCAGCGTAGAAGGGCTAGCGGGAGCAACCGGGGAGCTGTTTTTT; CDR3: CASSVEGLAGATGELFF
length: 12; D: -; V: TRBV19; size: -; J: TRBJ1-1; DNA: TGTGCCAGTAGTATATCAAAAACTGAAGCTTTCTTT; CDR3: CASSISKTEAFF
length: 16; D: TRBD1; V: TRBV5-6; size: -; J: TRBJ2-3; DNA: TGTGCCAGCAACTCGGCGACAGGGGGCAAGACAGATACGCAGTATTTT; CDR3: CASNSATGGKTDTQYF
length: 14; D: -; V: TRBV29-1; size: -; J: TRBJ1-2; DNA: TGCAGCGTTGTCGGGGCAGACAGGCTCTATGGCTACACCTTC; CDR3: CSVVGADRLYGYTF
length: 13; D: -; V: TRBV2; size: -; J: TRBJ2-7; DNA: TGTGCCAGCAGTGACGATGGAACCTACGAGCAGTACTTC; CDR3: CASSDDGTYEQYF
length: 15; D: TRBD1; V: TRBV14; size: few; J: TRBJ2-7; DNA: TGTGCCAGCAGCCGGTCCGGGACAGGGGTTTACGAGCAGTACTTC; CDR3: CASSRSGTGVYEQYF
length: 16; D: -; V: TRBV4-1; size: -; J: TRBJ1-2; DNA: TGCGCCAGCAGCGTTCGTCGGGGGGAAGCTAACTATGGCTACACCTTC; CDR3: CASSVRRGEANYGYTF
length: 12; D: -; V: TRBV7-9; size: few; J: TRBJ1-1; DNA: TGTGCCAGCACCTACTCCGGGACAGAAGCTTTCTTT; CDR3: CASTYSGTEAFF
length: 13; D: TRBD1; V: TRBV5-6; size: -; J: TRBJ1-2; DNA: TGTGCCAGCAGCCAAGGGACAGGGGGTGGCTACACCTTC; CDR3: CASSQGTGGGYTF
length: 17; D: -; V: TRBV9; size: -; J: TRBJ1-3; DNA: TGTGCCAGCAGCCCCTATGCCCCGAGGGAGCCTGGAAACACCATATATTTT; CDR3: CASSPYAPREPGNTIYF
length: 13; D: -; V: TRBV7-9; size: -; J: TRBJ1-1; DNA: TGTGCCAGCAGCCCAGGTCGAACCGCTGAAGCTTTCTTT; CDR3: CASSPGRTAEAFF
length: 16; D: -; V: TRBV6-6; size: -; J: TRBJ1-3; DNA: TGTGCCAGCATTACGGGGGAGGGATGGTCTGGAAACACCATATATTTT; CDR3: CASITGEGWSGNTIYF
length: 14; D: TRBD1; V: TRBV5-5; size: -; J: TRBJ1-4; DNA: TGTGCCAGCAGCTCCGGGACAGGGAGTGAAAAACTGTTTTTT; CDR3: CASSSGTGSEKLFF
length: 12; D: -; V: TRBV7-9; size: -; J: TRBJ2-7; DNA: TGTGCCAGCAGCTCCCGTTCCTACGAGCAGTACTTC; CDR3: CASSSRSYEQYF
length: 14; D: -; V: TRBV5-1; size: -; J: TRBJ2-5; DNA: TGCGCCAGCACCTCAGACGGACCGCAAGAGACCCAGTACTTC; CDR3: CASTSDGPQETQYF
length: 18; D: -; V: TRBV11-2; size: once; J: TRBJ1-1; DNA: TGTGCCAGCAGCTTTAGTATTGGGACACCAAACCGTTACACTGAAGCTTTCTTT; CDR3: CASSFSIGTPNRYTEAFF
length: 16; D: TRBD1; V: TRBV28; size: -; J: TRBJ2-5; DNA: TGTGCCAGCAGTCTCGACAGGGGGCGCCAAGAAGAGACCCAGTACTTC; CDR3: CASSLDRGRQEETQYF
length: 13; D: -; V: TRBV5-1; size: -; J: TRBJ1-1; DNA: TGCGCCAGCAGCTGGGCCGGGACGGTTGAAGCTTTCTTT; CDR3: CASSWAGTVEAFF
length: 16; D: -; V: TRBV11-2; size: -; J: TRBJ2-6; DNA: TGTGCCGCACAGGGTCCCCTTTCTTCCGGGGCCAACGTCCTGACTTTC; CDR3: CAAQGPLSSGANVLTF
length: 13; D: TRBD1; V: TRBV7-8; size: once; J: TRBJ2-1; DNA: TGTGCCAGCAGCTTGCAGGGGGCGATTGAGCAGTTCTTC; CDR3: CASSLQGAIEQFF
length: 15; D: -; V: TRBV9; size: -; J: TRBJ2-7; DNA: TGTGCCAGCAGCCTAGGAGGGGCTCCACCGTACGAGCAGTACTTC; CDR3: CASSLGGAPPYEQYF
length: 16; D: TRBD1; V: TRBV4-2; size: -; J: TRBJ2-7; DNA: TGTGCCAGCAGCCAGGGAACCGGGACAGGGTCCCACGAGCAGTACTTC; CDR3: CASSQGTGTGSHEQYF
length: 17; D: TRBD1; V: TRBV9; size: -; J: TRBJ1-2; DNA: TGTGCCAGCAGCGTAGCGGGGGGACAGGGGGCCCACTATGGCTACACCTTC; CDR3: CASSVAGGQGAHYGYTF
length: 19; D: TRBD2; V: TRBV10-1; size: once; J: TRBJ2-2; DNA: TGCGCCAGCAGTGAGTTCAGTTTGTGGCGGGGGGTGAACACCGGGGAGCTGTTTTTT; CDR3: CASSEFSLWRGVNTGELFF
length: 16; D: TRBD1; V: TRBV6-1; size: -; J: TRBJ1-4; DNA: TGTGCCAGCAGTGAACTACCGGGACAGGGGGGTGAAAAACTGTTTTTT; CDR3: CASSELPGQGGEKLFF
length: 15; D: -; V: TRBV29-1; size: -; J: TRBJ1-2; DNA: TGCAGCGTTGAAGATTGGGATTTTTCGAACTATGGCTACACCTTC; CDR3: CSVEDWDFSNYGYTF
length: 17; D: TRBD2; V: TRBV7-7; size: -; J: TRBJ2-1; DNA: TGTGCCAGCAGCCCTGGGACTACCCCATCAGAATACAATGAGCAGTTCTTC; CDR3: CASSPGTTPSEYNEQFF
length: 17; D: TRBD1; V: TRBV7-3; size: -; J: TRBJ1-3; DNA: TGTGCCAGCAGCAGAACCGGGACAGAAGTGTCTGGAAACACCATATATTTT; CDR3: CASSRTGTEVSGNTIYF
length: 14; D: TRBD1; V: TRBV27; size: -; J: TRBJ2-7; DNA: TGTGCCAGCAGTCCGGGACAGCCTGCCTCCCAGCAGTACTTC; CDR3: CASSPGQPASQQYF
length: 15; D: -; V: TRBV29-1; size: once; J: TRBJ2-2; DNA: TGCAGCGTTGGCGGGGACGGCTCAGCAGGCGGGGAGCTGTTTTTT; CDR3: CSVGGDGSAGGELFF
length: 14; D: TRBD1; V: TRBV11-2; size: -; J: TRBJ2-7; DNA: TGTGCCAGCAGCTTCCTGCAGGGGGCCTACGAGCAGTACTTC; CDR3: CASSFLQGAYEQYF
length: 15; D: TRBD1; V: TRBV27; size: -; J: TRBJ1-4; DNA: TGTGCCAGCAGTTTCGGAACAGGGGGCGTTGAAAAACTGTTTTTT; CDR3: CASSFGTGGVEKLFF
length: 15; D: -; V: TRBV28; size: -; J: TRBJ2-5; DNA: TGTGCCAGCAGTTTAGGGGCAGCCCAACAAGAGACCCAGTACTTC; CDR3: CASSLGAAQQETQYF
length: 15; D: TRBD1; V: TRBV5-6; size: once; J: TRBJ1-2; DNA: TGTGCCAGCAGCGACATGACAGGGGCTAACTATGGCTACACCTTC; CDR3: CASSDMTGANYGYTF
length: 14; D: TRBD1; V: TRBV27; size: -; J: TRBJ1-5; DNA: TGTGCCAGCAGTTGGACAGGGAACAATCAGCCCCAGCATTTT; CDR3: CASSWTGNNQPQHF